The following is a T cell receptor beta chain sequence with its context. Its target is not known. The entry originates in a study of cytomegalovirus exposure and HLA in healthy donors. Study-level results: The authors confirmed in vitro that a few CMV-associated chains were specific for CMV antigens. Most CMV-associated TCR beta chains appeared HLA-restricted in a later analysis. TCR beta sequences reportedly predicted most subjects' HLA-A and HLA-B alleles accurately.

The PCR contained 60 Vbeta and 13 Jbeta primers. Sequencing used immunoSEQ multiplex PCR; TCRdb keeps in-frame clones, though not all of them. Altogether 110,000 to 150,000 clones are present, just under 80% being singletons, with the ten largest covering roughly 2.2%. Nominal health characterized the donors when sampled, though unrecorded immune exposures were likely. Sequencing was carried out using PBMCs. The receptor comes from a man between 25 and 39 years old in good health and CMV-seronegative.

CDR3 nucleotides: TGTGCCAGCAGTGACTCGGGGGTCAACACCGGGGAGCTGTTTTTT. It translates to CASSDSGVNTGELFF. The V call is TRBV25-1, the J call TRBJ2-2, with a possible D match to TRBD2 (6 bases). This CDR3 has 15 residues. V was pared by 3 bases and J by 2 bases, with 10 bases between. Germline lookup yields CDR1 MGHDK and CDR2 SYGVNS.